The 8 T cell receptor beta chains below come from one sample, sequenced in a study of blood T cell repertoires in COVID-19. Using immunoSEQ multiplex PCR, the repertoire was profiled, and TCRdb retains in-frame clones only, with some absent. The sample has roughly 250,000 clones, 70% to 90% seen once. The sample was PBMCs or T cells enriched from blood (not recorded which). These receptors all stem from a woman in her twenties or thirties who had recovered from COVID-19.

V and J are TRBV4-1 and TRBJ1-3; D is unresolved. This CDR3 has 15 residues. Germline CDR1 reads MGHRA; CDR2 reads YSYEKL. The ends were cut back, 4 bases at V and 0 bases at J, with 10 bases in the middle. The CDR3 coding sequence is TGCGCCAGCAGCCGCGACACAAGCTCTGGAAACACCATATATTTT. Its translation: CASSRDTSSGNTIYF.

The count of this clone is one. This chain uses TRBV19 with TRBJ2-1, with 14 bases fitting TRBD2. V gave up 5 bases and J gave up 10 bases; unmatched junction bases: 10. The CDR3 spans 16 residues. CDR1 LNHDA and CDR2 SQIVND come from the germline V gene (reference sequence). This CDR3 is CASSDPGLAGDGEQFF. The CDR3 coding sequence is TGTGCCAGTAGTGACCCGGGACTAGCGGGAGATGGAGAGCAGTTCTTC.

The chain has TRBV5-1 and TRBJ1-1; TRBD1 agrees at 9 bases. Germline-derived CDR1 and CDR2 are SGHRS and YFSETQ. V trimming: 3 bases; J trimming: 4 bases; junction bases outside the gene matches: 4. CDR3 length equals 14 residues. CDR3 region: CASSWTGAATEAFF. The CDR3 coding sequence is TGCGCCAGCAGCTGGACAGGGGCTGCCACTGAAGCTTTCTTT. Combining the CDR3 with reference TRBV5-1 and TRBJ1-1 gives the whole variable domain KAGVTQTPRYLIKTRGQQVTLSCSPISGHRSVSWYQQTPGQGLQFLFEYFSETQRNKGNFPGRFSGRQFSNSRSEMNVSTLELGDSALYLCASSWTGAATEAFFGQGTRLTVV.

The chain employs TRBV5-6 and TRBJ1-4, with TRBD1 identical over 8 bases. V was pared by 2 bases and J by 2 bases, with 8 bases of the junction left unmatched. Germline assignment: CDR1 SGHDT and CDR2 YYEEEE. This CDR3 region has 17 residues. The CDR3 sequence is CASSFQQGGSTNEKLFF. CDR3 in DNA: TGTGCCAGCAGCTTTCAACAGGGGGGGAGTACTAATGAAAAACTGTTTTTT.

The CDR3 region is CASSPGTGEVQPQHF. The CDR3 region has the DNA TGTGCCAGCTCCCCCGGGACAGGGGAGGTGCAGCCCCAGCATTTT. The chain links TRBV18 to TRBJ1-5; 10 bases match TRBD1. Per the germline V gene, CDR1 is KGHSH and CDR2 is LQKENI. The CDR3 has 15 amino acids. Germline trimming cut 6 bases from V and 7 bases from J; bases unmatched to any gene: 9.

This chain links TRBV24-1 with TRBJ2-5, with TRBD2 matching over 8 bases. Germline CDR1 KGHDR, CDR2 SFDVKD. With V trimmed by 4 bases and J by 1 base, 4 bases remained unmatched. This CDR3 region has 15 residues. In nucleotides, the CDR3 is TGTGCCACCAGTGACGCCGGGACTAGCCAAGAGACCCAGTACTTC. Residues: CATSDAGTSQETQYF.

This rearrangement joins TRBV5-8 to TRBJ2-7; D possibly corresponds to TRBD1 (6 bases). This CDR3 spans 13 amino acids. Per the germline V gene, CDR1 is SGHTS and CDR2 is YDEGEE. V was trimmed by 4 bases and J by 9 bases, leaving 17 bases between them. CDR3 sequence reads: CASSQRLGAVQYF. The CDR3 region has the DNA TGTGCCAGCAGCCAACGACTGGGGGCTGTGCAGTACTTC.

The chain carries TRBV9 and TRBJ2-5; 11 positions match TRBD2. There are 15 residues in the CDR3. V shed 0 bases and J 4 bases; nucleotides not matched to a gene: 2. Germline CDR1 reads SGDLS; CDR2 reads YYNGEE. In nucleotides, the CDR3 is TGTGCCAGCAGCGTAGACCTAGCGGGAGGAGAGACCCAGTACTTC. This translates into CASSVDLAGGETQYF. Based on the CDR3 plus reference TRBV9 and TRBJ2-5, the full variable domain is DSGVTQTPKHLITATGQRVTLRCSPRSGDLSVYWYQQSLDQGLQFLIQYYNGEERAKGNILERFSAQQFPDLHSELNLSSLELGDSALYFCASSVDLAGGETQYFGPGTRLLVL.